This TCR beta chain was found in a study of blood T cell repertoires in COVID-19. Study information: Some COVID-19 samples were acute and others convalescent; all came from the United States, Italy and Spain.

This CDR3 has 14 residues. The V and J ends lost 11 bases and 8 bases, in that order; junction bases with no gene match: 17. Germline CDR1 and CDR2: ENHRY and SYGVKD. Generated by immunoSEQ multiplex PCR, the TCRdb table keeps only in-frame clones and is missing some. The top ten hold around 3% of the sample, which has about 400,000 clones, over 75% seen once. This chain joins TRBV10-3 and TRBJ1-2; 7 bases align to TRBD1. The sequence was obtained from a woman aged 25 to 39 who had recovered from COVID-19. The sequenced material came from PBMCs or T cells enriched from blood (not recorded which). CDR3 bases: TGTGCCTCCGCACCTGGGACAGATCTATGGGGCTACACCTTC. It encodes CASAPGTDLWGYTF.